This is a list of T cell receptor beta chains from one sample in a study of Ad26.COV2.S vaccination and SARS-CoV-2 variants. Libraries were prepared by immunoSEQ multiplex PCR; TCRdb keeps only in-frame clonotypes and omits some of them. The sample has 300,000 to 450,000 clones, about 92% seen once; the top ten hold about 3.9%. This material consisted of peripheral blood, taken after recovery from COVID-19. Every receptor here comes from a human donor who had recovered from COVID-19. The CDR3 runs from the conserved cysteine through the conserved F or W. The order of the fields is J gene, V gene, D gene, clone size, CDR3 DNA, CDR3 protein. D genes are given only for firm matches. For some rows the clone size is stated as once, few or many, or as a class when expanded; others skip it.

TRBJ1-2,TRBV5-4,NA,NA,TGTGCCAGCAGCTTGGACGGCTATGGCTACACCTTC,CASSLDGYGYTF
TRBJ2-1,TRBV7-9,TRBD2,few,TGTGCCAGCAGCTTACTAGCGGGGGGGCCGAATGAGCAGTTCTTC,CASSLLAGGPNEQFF
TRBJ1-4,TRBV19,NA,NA,TGTGCCAGTAGTATGTCAAGGGGTCCTAATGAAAAACTGTTTTTT,CASSMSRGPNEKLFF
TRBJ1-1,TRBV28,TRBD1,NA,TGTGCCAGCATAGAGGGGGCAGGGGTGAACACTGAAGCTTTCTTT,CASIEGAGVNTEAFF
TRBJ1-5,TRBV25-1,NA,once,TGTGCCAGCAGTGAACTGGACAGAGATAGCAATCAGCCCCAGCATTTT,CASSELDRDSNQPQHF
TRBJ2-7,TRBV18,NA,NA,TGTGCCAGCTCGGTAGGGCAGGCCTACGAGCAGTACTTC,CASSVGQAYEQYF
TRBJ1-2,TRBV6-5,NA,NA,TGTGCCAGCAGTTACGACCCGCTTAATAACTATGGCTACACCTTC,CASSYDPLNNYGYTF
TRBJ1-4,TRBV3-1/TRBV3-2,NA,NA,TGTGCCAGCAGCCAAGAATCAGCAACTAATGAAAAACTGTTTTTT,CASSQESATNEKLFF
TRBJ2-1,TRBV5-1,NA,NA,TGCGCCAGCAGCTTGAGTTCCAATGAGCAGTTCTTC,CASSLSSNEQFF
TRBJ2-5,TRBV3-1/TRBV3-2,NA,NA,TGTGCCAGCAGCCAATCTACAGGGTACCGTGAGACCCAGTACTTC,CASSQSTGYRETQYF
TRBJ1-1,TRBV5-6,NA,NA,TGTGCCAGCAGCTTACAAGGGAAGACTGAAGCTTTCTTT,CASSLQGKTEAFF
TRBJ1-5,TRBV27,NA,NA,TGTGCCAGCTCCCAGCAGGTGTTTCAGCCCCAGCATTTT,CASSQQVFQPQHF
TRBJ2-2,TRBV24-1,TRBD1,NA,TGTGCCACCAGTGATTCGCCGGGACAGGGTACGTCCGGGGAGCTGTTTTTT,CATSDSPGQGTSGELFF
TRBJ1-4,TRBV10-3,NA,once,TGTGCCATCAGCGAACGAGGGATAGCTAATGAAAAACTGTTTTTT,CAISERGIANEKLFF
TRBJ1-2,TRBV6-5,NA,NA,TGTGCCAGCAGAGGACTTCGCTATGGCTACACCTTC,CASRGLRYGYTF
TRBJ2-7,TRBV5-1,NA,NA,TGCGCCAGCAGCCAAGGAGTGACCTACGAGCAGTACTTC,CASSQGVTYEQYF
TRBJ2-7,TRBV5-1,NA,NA,TGCGCCAGCAGCCCAGGTCGTGGCCTCGGTTACGAGCAGTACTTC,CASSPGRGLGYEQYF
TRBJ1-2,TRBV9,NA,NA,TGTGCCAGCAGTGGGATATCGGGGGGCCACTATGGCTACACCTTC,CASSGISGGHYGYTF
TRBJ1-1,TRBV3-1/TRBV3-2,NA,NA,TGTGCCAGCAGTTTCGGTGAGGGAGGCACTGAAGCTTTCTTT,CASSFGEGGTEAFF
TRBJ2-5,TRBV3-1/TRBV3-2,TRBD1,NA,TGTGCCAGCAGCGGGGACAGGGGGTGGAAGACCCAGTACTTC,CASSGDRGWKTQYF
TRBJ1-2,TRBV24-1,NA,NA,TGTGCCACCAGTGATTACAGACCTTCAGGGCAGGGACTTGGGAATGGCTACACCTTC,CATSDYRPSGQGLGNGYTF
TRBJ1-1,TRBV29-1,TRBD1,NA,TGCAGCGCCACGACAGGGATCCTGGCGGCTTTCTTT,CSATTGILAAFF
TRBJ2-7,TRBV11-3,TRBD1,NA,TGTGCCAGCAGCACACAGGGGGCCAGCTACGAGCAGTACTTC,CASSTQGASYEQYF
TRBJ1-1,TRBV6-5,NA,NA,TGTGCCAGCAGTTACTTAGGGTTGGGGCGGAACACTGAAGCTTTCTTT,CASSYLGLGRNTEAFF
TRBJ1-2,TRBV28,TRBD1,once,TGTGCCAGCAGTTTGGACAGGGGGGATGGCTACACCTTC,CASSLDRGDGYTF
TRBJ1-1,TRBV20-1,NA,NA,TGCAGTGCTAGAGATCTCCCGACCTTT,CSARDLPTF
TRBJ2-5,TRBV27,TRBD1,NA,TGTGCCAGCAGTTTTACGGGACAGGGGACGGAGACCCAGTACTTC,CASSFTGQGTETQYF
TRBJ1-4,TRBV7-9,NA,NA,TGTGCCAGCAGCGGAGGCCGGGTAGGGCGGGGAAGTAATGAAAAACTGTTTTTT,CASSGGRVGRGSNEKLFF
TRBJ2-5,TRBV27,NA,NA,TGTGCCAGCAGTTCCCGGGACCAAGAGACCCAGTACTTC,CASSSRDQETQYF
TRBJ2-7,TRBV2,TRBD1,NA,TGTGCCAGCAGTGAACGCCAGGGGGTCGAGCAGTACTTC,CASSERQGVEQYF
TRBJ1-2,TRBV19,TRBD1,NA,TGTGCCAGTAGTACCGGGGACAGGGGGCTCTATGGCTACACCTTC,CASSTGDRGLYGYTF
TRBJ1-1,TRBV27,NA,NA,TGTGCCAGCAGTTTGGTCAGGCGCCCCTCGAAAACTGAAGCTTTCTTT,CASSLVRRPSKTEAFF
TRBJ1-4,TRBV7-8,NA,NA,TGTGCCAGCAGTTTGGGGCGGGTTTTAAGGACTAATGAAAAACTGTTTTTT,CASSLGRVLRTNEKLFF
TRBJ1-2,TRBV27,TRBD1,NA,TGTGCCAGCTCTACGGGGGGACAGGGGGTTAATGGCTACACCTTC,CASSTGGQGVNGYTF
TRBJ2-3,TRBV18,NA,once,TGTGCCAGCTCACCCTCGAGCACAGATACGCAGTATTTT,CASSPSSTDTQYF
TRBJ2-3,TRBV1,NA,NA,TGCACCAGCCTATTGGTGGGGGGCCGAGATACGCAGTATTTT,CTSLLVGGRDTQYF
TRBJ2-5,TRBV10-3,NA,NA,TGTGCCATCAGTGGTCGGGGGGCCCAAGAGACCCAGTACTTC,CAISGRGAQETQYF
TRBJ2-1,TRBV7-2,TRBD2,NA,TGTGCCAGCAGCTTTACAGCGGGGGCAGATTACAATGAGCAGTTCTTC,CASSFTAGADYNEQFF
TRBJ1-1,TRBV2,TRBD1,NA,TGTGCCAGCAGTCGGACAGGGATGGAAGGGACTGAAGCTTTCTTT,CASSRTGMEGTEAFF
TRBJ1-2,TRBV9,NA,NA,TGTGCCAGCAGCGTAGGCCCAGGGAGGAACTATGGCTACACCTTC,CASSVGPGRNYGYTF
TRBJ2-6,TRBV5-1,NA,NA,TGCGCCAGCAGCTTGGGCAGGTTCCTATCCTCTGGGGCCAACGTCCTGACTTTC,CASSLGRFLSSGANVLTF
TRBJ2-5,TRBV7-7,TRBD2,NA,TGTGCTAGCAGCAGAACTAGCGGGGGGAACCAAGAGACCCAGTACTTC,CASSRTSGGNQETQYF
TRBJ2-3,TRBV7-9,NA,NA,TGTGCCAGCAGCTTAGGGGGGATCGAAGATACGCAGTATTTT,CASSLGGIEDTQYF
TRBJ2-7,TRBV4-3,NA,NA,TGCGCCAGCAGCCAAGAACCGCAATCCTACGAGCAGTACTTC,CASSQEPQSYEQYF
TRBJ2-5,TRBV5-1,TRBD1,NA,TGCGCCAGCAGCTTGGCCGGACAGGGGGAGACCCAGTACTTC,CASSLAGQGETQYF
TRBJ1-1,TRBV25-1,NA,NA,TGTGCCAGCAGTGAATACAGGGGCTCGTTCGCTGAAGCTTTCTTT,CASSEYRGSFAEAFF
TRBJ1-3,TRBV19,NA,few,TGTGCCACACTTTCGGGACTTCACTCTGGAAACACCATATATTTT,CATLSGLHSGNTIYF
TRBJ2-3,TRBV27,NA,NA,TGTGCCAGCAGTTTAGGTCTTGGGGGGAGCACAGATACGCAGTATTTT,CASSLGLGGSTDTQYF
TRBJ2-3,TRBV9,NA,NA,TGTGCCAGCAGCCTACTGGGCACAGGGAGTAGCACAGATACGCAGTATTTT,CASSLLGTGSSTDTQYF
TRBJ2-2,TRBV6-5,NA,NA,TGTGCCAGCAGTTCCCCCGCGGGGCCCAACACCGGGGAGCTGTTTTTT,CASSSPAGPNTGELFF
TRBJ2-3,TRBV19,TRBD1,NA,TGTGCCAGTAGTTCACACAGGGGGCCAGCAGATACGCAGTATTTT,CASSSHRGPADTQYF
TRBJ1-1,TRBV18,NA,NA,TGTGCCAGCTCACCACTAGAGGGTTATGGGACGGACACTGAAGCTTTCTTT,CASSPLEGYGTDTEAFF
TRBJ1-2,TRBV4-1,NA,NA,TGCGCCAGCAGCCAAGAATTGTTGGAGGGCTACACCTTC,CASSQELLEGYTF
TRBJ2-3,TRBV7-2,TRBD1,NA,TGTGCCAGCAGATTCACAGGGGGCTTAATTACAGATACGCAGTATTTT,CASRFTGGLITDTQYF
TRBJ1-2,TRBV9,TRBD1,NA,TGTGCCAGCAGCGTAGCCCCACGGACAGGGGGCTCGGATGGCTACACCTTC,CASSVAPRTGGSDGYTF